The clone carrying this T cell receptor beta chain was observed at least ten times. Its antigen is undetermined. Germline loops: CDR1 SQVTM, CDR2 ANQGSEA. The CDR3 is 14 amino acids. Trimming removed 7 bases from V and 8 bases from J, with 23 bases in between. One entry per CDR3 protein results from TCRdb running MiXCR on the 5' RACE reads. Among some 60,000 distinct CDR3 sequences, around 3.6% were seen once, and the ten largest hold under 3.5%. The data derive from a study of neurological immune-mediated disorders. Findings and limits, study-wide: No expanded-clone CDR3 amino acid sequence recurred across subjects, suggesting private TCR-beta repertoires. Falling below healthy controls, multiple sclerosis showed the least TCR clonal expansion, while HTLV-1-associated myelopathy showed the most.

V and J are TRBV29-1 and TRBJ1-2; possible D gene TRBD1, 5 bases. The receptor was derived from a woman under 40 with multiple sclerosis. The sequenced material came from PBMCs. The CDR3 sequence is CSAPTWDGVGGYTF. DNA for the CDR3: TGCAGCGCGCCCACATGGGACGGGGTGGGCGGCTACACCTTC.